The clone carrying this T cell receptor (beta chain) occurred many times. This CDR3 is built from 10 residues. Germline V gene lookup returns CDR1 SQVTM and CDR2 ANQGSEA. The V end was cut by 3 bases, the J end by 12 bases, with 11 bases between. Two oligonucleotides, mixed equimolar, formed the beta constant-region primer covering TRBC1 and TRBC2. Ligated cDNA was amplified by four rounds of PCR with nested alpha and beta constant-region primers and SP2. TCRdb redid the calling of the UMI-ligation and nested PCR reads with MiXCR, one entry per CDR3 protein. In the table there are roughly 98,000 distinct CDR3 sequences, more than 6.5% of which are singletons. The data are from a study of naive and memory T cell subsets.

This TCR came from a human donor in good health. V gene TRBV29-1 combines with J gene TRBJ1-2, with D possibly being TRBD1 (5 bases). Specimen: central memory CD4+ T cells from blood. Written as DNA, the CDR3 is TGCAGCGTTGACAGGGTGGCACACACCTTC. Translation: CSVDRVAHTF.